The 9 T cell receptor beta chains in this list originate from one sample, sequenced in a study of long-term antiretroviral therapy in people with HIV. immunoSEQ v3.0 was run at survey level. Profiled with immunoSEQ multiplex PCR; TCRdb holds only in-frame clones, not every one. This sample has 20,000 to 25,000 clones, with more than 75% found just once. The sample in question was unsorted PBMCs, obtained 0.2 years before starting antiretroviral therapy. The origin of the receptors is a man aged 18 to 29 with HIV.

The chain employs TRBV9 and TRBJ1-1; 9 nucleotides match TRBD1. V was pared by 4 bases and J by 4 bases, with 8 bases of the junction left unmatched. CDR3 length: 15 amino acids. Germline loops: CDR1 SGDLS, CDR2 YYNGEE. This chain's CDR3 is CASSTPDRGITEAFF. CDR3 DNA sequence: TGTGCCAGCAGCACCCCGGACAGGGGAATCACTGAAGCTTTCTTT.

The chain uses TRBV12-5 and TRBJ1-3; D gene unclear. Germline CDR1 reads LGHNT; CDR2 reads FRNRAP. This CDR3 is built from 13 residues. V was clipped by 7 bases and J by 7 bases, with 14 bases between them. CDR3: CASVETGLNTIYF. CDR3 nucleotide sequence: TGTGCTAGTGTCGAAACCGGTTTGAACACCATATATTTT.

V is TRBV19 and J is TRBJ2-7; tentative D call: TRBD2 (5 bases). Germline V CDR1 and CDR2: LNHDA, SQIVND (reference sequence). CDR3 size: 12 residues. The V and J ends lost 5 bases and 9 bases respectively, with 14 bases between them. The CDR3 region is CASSHPGRGQYF. CDR3 nucleotides: TGTGCCAGTAGTCACCCCGGCCGGGGGCAGTACTTC.

This clone was seen only a few times. The chain carries TRBV19 and TRBJ1-1, with TRBD1 matching over 9 bases. J gave up 1 base and V 5 bases, and 8 bases lay outside the gene matches. The CDR3 spans 16 residues. Germline CDR1 and CDR2: LNHDA and SQIVND (reference sequence). The CDR3 loop reads CASSLRTGEKNTEAFF. In nucleotides, the CDR3 is TGTGCCAGTAGTCTTCGGACAGGGGAAAAGAACACTGAAGCTTTCTTT.

The genes are TRBV6-5 and TRBJ2-2; no firm D call. The CDR3 runs to 14 residues. Per the germline V gene, CDR1 is MNHEY and CDR2 is SVGAGI. The V end lost 9 bases, the J end lost 0 bases, and 11 bases lay between the germline ends. CDR3 sequence (DNA): TGTGCCAGAGAGGAGAGGTCGAACACCGGGGAGCTGTTTTTT. Translated, it gives CAREERSNTGELFF.

The chain employs TRBV4-1 and TRBJ1-2; D is undetermined. From germline, CDR1 is MGHRA and CDR2 YSYEKL. CDR3 length: 13 residues. The V and J ends lost 4 bases and 0 bases respectively, with 6 bases between them. DNA for the CDR3: TGCGCCAGCAGCCTTGGGCCTAACTATGGCTACACCTTC. Translating it yields CASSLGPNYGYTF.

The chain combines TRBV6-1 with TRBJ1-5; 7 nucleotides agree with TRBD1. J lost 2 bases, V lost 7 bases, and 5 bases had no gene match. CDR1 and CDR2 from the germline V gene are MNHNS and SASEGT. The CDR3 is 14 residues long. The CDR3 here is CASTRTGGNQPQHF. CDR3 nucleotides: TGTGCCAGCACTAGAACAGGGGGCAATCAGCCCCAGCATTTT.

This chain connects TRBV15 to TRBJ2-5; TRBD1 matches 7 bases. Germline CDR1 and CDR2: LNHNV and YYDKDF (reference sequence). This CDR3 contains 16 residues. V trimming: 4 bases; J trimming: 5 bases; junction bases outside the gene matches: 13. CDR3 protein: CATSTSGTAKVETQYF. The CDR3, as DNA: TGTGCCACCAGCACTTCCGGGACAGCCAAGGTGGAGACCCAGTACTTC.

CDR3 sequence: CASSPSGASTDTQYF. As DNA, the CDR3 is TGTGCCAGCTCACCTTCGGGAGCCAGCACAGATACGCAGTATTTT. The chain employs TRBV18 and TRBJ2-3, with D possibly being TRBD2 (6 bases). Germline lookup yields CDR1 KGHSH and CDR2 LQKENI. V was cut by 3 bases and J by 0 bases, with 10 bases left in between. The CDR3 length is 15 residues.